This entry features one T cell receptor (beta chain) sequence. Its antigen is undetermined. This record belongs to a study of T cell responses to AZD1222 COVID-19 vaccine. Study-wide findings and caveats: Baseline serology detected seropositivity in only a handful of AZD1222 recipients. Unmutated regions of variants are reportedly targeted by nearly half of spike-specific TCRs.

CDR1 is LNHDA, CDR2 SQIVND, per germline (reference sequence). The CDR3 runs 18 residues. The V gene lost 3 bases and the J gene lost 1 base, with 16 bases spanning the gap. TCRdb keeps only in-frame clones here, not all; method: immunoSEQ multiplex PCR. Among around 150,000 clones listed, roughly 94% were seen once. The rearrangement links TRBV19 to TRBJ2-6; weak D call: TRBD1 (5 bases). Sequences were derived from peripheral blood, sampled 28 days after the second AZD1222 dose. The receptor was isolated from an adult who received the AZD1222 COVID-19 vaccine. The CDR3 region is CASSIHRIGPSGANVLTF. CDR3 sequence (DNA): TGTGCCAGTAGTATCCACAGGATAGGACCTTCTGGGGCCAACGTCCTGACTTTC.